This T cell receptor beta chain appears in the sequencing data of a study of cytomegalovirus exposure and HLA in healthy donors. Across the whole study: The approximately 120 validation repertoires were reported in a later analysis to have been generated on the same platform as the approximately 700 first-cohort repertoires.

Study-level results: Rarity held for most TCR sequences, but there were some public TCRs that occurred in many donors. The authors listed some 160 TCR beta chains as cytomegalovirus-associated. Reported results showed that the classifier diagnosed cytomegalovirus status with high specificity and sensitivity.

The CDR3 runs 13 residues. Germline V CDR1 and CDR2: GTSNPN, SVGIG (reference sequence). V dropped 2 bases and J dropped 1 base, with 6 bases sitting between them. Concerning this clone itself: The target antigen is unknown. The sample has other DNA sequences that encode this CDR3 too.

TCRdb's table, derived via immunoSEQ multiplex PCR, lists solely in-frame clones and lacks some. The sample records some 150,000 clones, around 90% being singletons. The sample comprised PBMCs. The chain joins TRBV30 to TRBJ2-1; possibly TRBD1 for D (6 bases). This TCR derives from a man between 18 and 29 years old in good health and CMV-seropositive. The CDR3 nucleotides read TGTGCCTGGAGTCAGGGGTCCTACAATGAGCAGTTCTTC. Translating it yields CAWSQGSYNEQFF.